This passage covers 23 T cell receptor beta chains from one sample sequenced in a study of blood T cells in healthy people across ages. It was with a sample-barcoded 5' primer and a J-beta primer mix that a second PCR of roughly 7 to 12 cycles was run. TCRdb analysed the 5' RACE reads with MiXCR anew, one entry per CDR3 protein. The top ten clones hold under 4.5% of a sample with about 800,000 distinct CDR3 sequences, 25% of them seen once. This same sample was also taken into another study, of T cells of mothers and their children.

The specimen sequenced was blood. Receptor source: a boy aged 10-17 years in good health.

The chain's CDR3 is CASSYSGTANTGELFF. In DNA form, the CDR3 reads TGTGCCAGCAGTTACTCGGGGACAGCCAACACCGGGGAGCTGTTTTTT. This chain links TRBV6-2 or TRBV6-3 with TRBJ2-2, with 7 bases aligning to TRBD1. Germline assignment: CDR1 MNHEY and CDR2 SVGEGT. CDR3 length: 16 amino acids. Losses at the gene ends were 0 bases for V and 2 bases for J; bases not matched to a gene: 3.

As to this clonotype: Sequence at one end of the junction differs from germline and may be a read error. The chain links TRBV14 to TRBJ2-1; D is undetermined. The CDR3 runs to 14 residues. The germline V gene encodes CDR1 SGHDN and CDR2 FVKESK. The CDR3 sequence is CASSQDIVRNEQSF. The CDR3 nucleotides are TGTGCCAGCAGCCAAGATATTGTAAGGAATGAGCAGTCCTTC.

This sequence joins TRBV4-1 and TRBJ1-1; D ambiguous. The CDR3 is 15 amino acids. Germline V CDR1 and CDR2: MGHRA, YSYEKL. Trimming pared 1 base from V and 1 base from J, leaving 10 bases between. CDR3 in DNA: TGCGCCAGCAGCCAAGGAACTCGTACGAACACTGAAGCTTTCTTT. It is translated as CASSQGTRTNTEAFF.

The table lists this clonotype with a few counts. This rearrangement joins TRBV6-6 to TRBJ1-3, with D unresolved. V gave up 5 bases and J gave up 4 bases, with 15 bases separating them. The CDR3 is made up of 15 amino acids. CDR1 is MNHNY, CDR2 SVGAGI, per germline (reference sequence). DNA for the CDR3: TGTGCCAGCAGTACCCCGGGAGGCTTGGGAAACACCATATATTTT. It is translated as CASSTPGGLGNTIYF.

In its sample, this clonotype was seen a few times. The chain couples TRBV12-3 or TRBV12-4 to TRBJ2-3, with 8 nucleotides matching TRBD2. The CDR3 contains 16 residues. J gave up 4 bases and V 5 bases, and 11 bases lay outside the gene matches. The CDR3 sequence: CASSRPSGGRADTQYF. For the CDR3, the DNA is TGTGCCAGCAGTCGCCCAAGCGGGGGTAGGGCAGATACGCAGTATTTT.

This chain joins TRBV6-5 and TRBJ1-4; weak D call: TRBD1 (6 bases). CDR1 and CDR2 from the germline V gene are MNHEY and SVGAGI. This CDR3 spans 15 amino acids. Deletions cut 8 bases from V and 7 bases from J, with 20 bases between. The CDR3 DNA reads as TGTGCCAGCCGCGGATTAGGGGGTTCGGGTGAAAAACTGTTTTTT. Its translation is CASRGLGGSGEKLFF.

This chain joins TRBV6-5 and TRBJ2-3; TRBD2 aligns across 12 bases. CDR1 and CDR2 (germline): MNHEY, SVGAGI. The CDR3 has 16 residues. V was clipped by 4 bases and J by 6 bases; unmatched bases: 8. CDR3 sequence (DNA): TGTGCCAGCAGTTCCCCGACTAGCGGGGGTAAGGATACGCAGTATTTT. Translating gives CASSSPTSGGKDTQYF.

The V and J genes are TRBV28 and TRBJ2-4, with 9 bases aligning to TRBD1. CDR1 and CDR2 from the germline V gene are MDHEN and SYDVKM. After removal of 8 bases from V and 6 bases from J, the junction contained 8 bases not matched to a gene. The CDR3 has 14 residues. The DNA of the CDR3 is TGTGCCAGCCTTCCCCGGACAGGGGTAAACATTCAGTACTTC. It yields the protein CASLPRTGVNIQYF.

The rearrangement joins TRBV7-9 to TRBJ2-7; TRBD1 might be the D (5 bases). The germline V and J ends were trimmed by 0 bases and 6 bases, with 15 bases remaining between them. The V gene's germline CDR1 is SEHNR and CDR2 FQNEAQ (reference sequence). The CDR3 runs 15 residues. The DNA for the CDR3 is TGTGCCAGCAGCTTAGCGGGTCCCTTGGGGCTCGAGCAGTACTTC. Amino acids: CASSLAGPLGLEQYF.

The chain is built from TRBV19 and TRBJ2-5; D is undetermined. Matching the DNA end better, TRBJ2-7 makes the J call doubtful. Germline CDR1 reads LNHDA; CDR2 reads SQIVND (reference sequence). The CDR3 runs to 14 residues. The DNA for the CDR3 is TGTGCCAGTAGTATAGCCCCAGATACCTACGAGCAGTACTTC. Protein product: CASSIAPDTYEQYF.

The chain carries TRBV7-2 and TRBJ2-7, with no clear D. Germline CDR1 SGHTA, CDR2 FQGNSA. This CDR3 spans 11 amino acids. The V end lost 7 bases, the J end lost 6 bases, and 10 bases lay between the germline ends. CDR3 coding DNA: TGTGCCAGCACCTCCGCTGGCGAGCAGTACTTC. Translated: CASTSAGEQYF. Full variable domain (remainder filled in from reference TRBV7-2 and TRBJ2-7): GAGVSQSPSNKVTEKGKDVELRCDPISGHTALYWYRQSLGQGLEFLIYFQGNSAPDKSGLPSDRFSAERTGGSVSTLTIQRTQQEDSAVYLCASTSAGEQYFGPGTRLTVT.

The DNA of the CDR3 is TGCGCCAGCAGCATGGGGCGAACCGGGGAGCTGTTTTTT. Translating it yields CASSMGRTGELFF. The chain joins TRBV5-1 to TRBJ2-2; maybe TRBD1 (5 bases). This CDR3 is built from 13 residues. Germline assignment: CDR1 SGHRS and CDR2 YFSETQ. Trimming cost V 4 bases and J 5 bases, with 9 bases left between them.

The table lists this clonotype with a few counts. This chain joins TRBV5-1 and TRBJ2-5; D possibly corresponds to TRBD1 (6 bases). With 5 bases removed from V and 5 bases from J, the gap between germline ends came to 13 bases. CDR1 is SGHRS and CDR2 is YFSETQ in the germline V gene. The CDR3 consists of 13 residues. CDR3 sequence reads: CASRSTGSETQYF. The CDR3 region has the DNA TGCGCCAGCAGGTCGACAGGTTCCGAGACCCAGTACTTC.

The chain recombines TRBV7-9 with TRBJ2-5; 7 nucleotides align to TRBD2. The junction had 7 bases not matched to a gene; V was cut back by 6 bases and J by 0 bases. The CDR3 runs to 15 residues. The germline V gene encodes CDR1 SEHNR and CDR2 FQNEAQ (reference sequence). CDR3 residues: CASSTSDQYQETQYF. The CDR3 bases are TGTGCCAGCAGTACTAGCGACCAGTACCAAGAGACCCAGTACTTC.

V gene TRBV5-1 combines with J gene TRBJ1-2; 7 bases line up with TRBD1. The CDR3 is 16 residues long. Per the germline V gene, CDR1 is SGHRS and CDR2 is YFSETQ. The V segment lost 4 bases and the J segment 1 base; nucleotides outside the gene matches: 10. CDR3 coding DNA: TGCGCCAGCAGCCGATTTACAGGGGATGGTAACTATGGCTACACCTTC. Translated: CASSRFTGDGNYGYTF. The full variable domain, rest sourced from reference TRBV5-1 and TRBJ1-2, is KAGVTQTPRYLIKTRGQQVTLSCSPISGHRSVSWYQQTPGQGLQFLFEYFSETQRNKGNFPGRFSGRQFSNSRSEMNVSTLELGDSALYLCASSRFTGDGNYGYTFGSGTRLTVV.

This clonotype has more than one count but fewer than ten. This rearrangement joins TRBV5-1 to TRBJ1-1; D is undetermined. The CDR3 length is 16 residues. From germline, CDR1 is SGHRS and CDR2 YFSETQ. Trimming removed 4 bases at V and 4 bases at J, with 20 bases between. CDR3 bases: TGCGCCAGCAGCCCGGGTGGGAGTCCCAGCGGCACTGAAGCTTTCTTT. Encoded protein: CASSPGGSPSGTEAFF.

There are a few counts of this clonotype. The chain is built from TRBV5-1 and TRBJ2-3; 11 nucleotides line up with TRBD2. The germline V gene has CDR1 SGHRS and CDR2 YFSETQ. V shed 2 bases, J shed 3 bases, and the junction held 8 bases outside the gene matches. The CDR3 is 17 residues long. CDR3 DNA sequence: TGCGCCAGCAGCTTCGGACTAGCGGGCCGTGGGACAGATACGCAGTATTTT. Translating it yields CASSFGLAGRGTDTQYF.

The J gene is TRBJ1-6, the V gene TRBV5-5; no reliable D call. The CDR3 loop spans 17 amino acids. V lost 0 bases and J 0 bases, leaving 10 bases between the germline ends. Germline lookup yields CDR1 SGHKS and CDR2 YYEKEE (reference sequence). The CDR3 DNA reads TGTGCCAGCAGCTTGGAGGACCTTAGCTCCTATAATTCACCCCTCCACTTT. Its protein is CASSLEDLSSYNSPLHF.

The table lists this clonotype with many counts. This chain connects TRBV4-2 to TRBJ1-2, with D perhaps TRBD1 (6 bases). The CDR3 has 16 amino acids. Per the germline V gene, CDR1 is LGHNA and CDR2 is YNFKEQ. Trimming removed 0 bases at V and 5 bases at J, with 16 bases between. CDR3 residues: CASSQDGTRGNYGYTF. The CDR3 nucleotides read TGTGCCAGCAGCCAAGATGGGACACGGGGCAATTATGGCTACACCTTC.

The chain has TRBV7-2 and TRBJ2-7, with TRBD1 as a possible D gene (6 bases). V dropped 5 bases and J dropped 4 bases, with 15 bases sitting between them. Per germline, CDR1 SGHTA and CDR2 FQGNSA. The CDR3 contains 14 residues. The CDR3 here is CASSQGGVGYEQYF. In nucleotides, the CDR3 is TGTGCCAGCAGCCAAGGGGGAGTAGGGTACGAGCAGTACTTC.

This clonotype has just a few counts. CDR3 loop: CASSKFPSRLAKNIQYF. The CDR3 DNA sequence: TGTGCCAGCAGCAAATTTCCCAGCAGACTAGCCAAAAACATTCAGTACTTC. The chain couples TRBV21-1 to TRBJ2-4. TRBV21-1 is described as a pseudogene. This CDR3 is built from 17 residues.

This rearrangement joins TRBV21-1 to TRBJ2-5; the DNA was not compared with TRBD1, the D call given in the table. TRBV21-1 is listed as a pseudogene. The CDR3 loop spans 16 amino acids. The DNA for the CDR3 is TGTGCCAGCAGCAAAGCGAGACAGGGGATATTAGAGACCCAGTACTTC. Encoded protein: CASSKARQGILETQYF.

This clonotype has only a few counts. The chain links TRBV6-5 to TRBJ2-2, with 7 positions matching TRBD1. CDR3 length equals 13 residues. In germline, CDR1 is MNHEY, CDR2 SVGAGI. V dropped 6 bases and J dropped 7; count of bases not matched to a gene: 5. The DNA for the CDR3 is TGTGCCAGCAGCCAACAGGGGATCGGGGAGCTGTTTTTT. As protein: CASSQQGIGELFF.